One and the same sample provided the 20 T cell receptor beta chains below, sequenced in a study of T cells in women clearing cervical HPV infection. The method was immunoSEQ multiplex PCR; TCRdb's version includes in-frame clones alone and lacks a portion of them. The sample has 18,000 or so clones, and its top ten clones hold around an eighth. Sequencing input: blood buffy coat. These TCRs come from a woman between 18 and 70 years old with a cervical HPV16 infection that either progressed to CIN3+ or cleared (not recorded which).

CDR3 region: CASSPGQGTQYF. The CDR3 bases that were read are TGTGCCAGCAGTCCGGGACAGGGGACC. V is TRBV27 and J is TRBJ2-5, with 9 bases identical to TRBD1. The CDR3 goes on 3 residues after the read ends, and that part is filled in from the germline J gene. Per the germline V gene, CDR1 is MNHEY and CDR2 is SMNVEV (reference sequence). The CDR3 is 12 residues long. V dropped 5 bases and J dropped 7; count of bases not matched to a gene: 2.

On this clone: The read stops 3 residues short of the end of the CDR3; the missing end is completed from the germline J gene. The chain is built from TRBV11-2 and TRBJ2-3; D is ambiguous. V dropped 8 bases and J dropped 2 bases, with 14 bases sitting between them. Germline assignment: CDR1 SGHAT and CDR2 FQNNGV. The CDR3 has 14 amino acids. CDR3 DNA, as far as it was read: TGTGCCAGCCCTCCCGCCTATATCACAGATACG. Protein: CASPPAYITDT. The entire CDR3 sequence reads CASPPAYITDTQYF.

Remarks on this clone: The CDR3 goes on 3 residues after the read ends, and that part is filled in from the germline J gene. The gene calls are TRBV12-3 or TRBV12-4 and TRBJ2-7, with D tentatively TRBD1 (6 bases). The CDR3 length is 14 residues. Trimming took off 6 bases at V and 3 bases at J, with 15 bases between the two ends. The CDR3 sequence: CASSSVETGYEQYF. The sequenced CDR3 bases are TGTGCCAGCAGCTCGGTCGAGACAGGCTACGAG.

With respect to this clone: The read comes to an end 3 residues before the CDR3 does, leaving the germline J gene to fill in the end. V and J are TRBV9 and TRBJ2-1; maybe TRBD2 (6 bases). Looked up from germline, CDR1 is SGDLS and CDR2 is YYNGEE. The V and J ends lost 0 bases and 3 bases respectively, with 7 bases between them. This CDR3 is built from 14 residues. Partial CDR3 DNA: TGTGCCAGCAGCGTAGGCGGGATCTACAATGAG. It yields the protein CASSVGGIYNE. The whole CDR3 protein reads CASSVGGIYNEQFF.

CDR3 residues: CATSRSGGRGTEAFF. CDR3 DNA (partial): TGCGCCACCTCGAGGTCGGGGGGTAGGGGAACTGAA. This chain uses TRBV5-1 with TRBJ1-1; D is perhaps TRBD1 (5 bases). The read is 3 residues too short to cover the CDR3 end, so that end is filled in from the germline J gene. With 9 bases removed from V and 5 bases from J, the gap between germline ends came to 23 bases. CDR1 is SGHRS, CDR2 YFSETQ, per germline. The CDR3 has 15 residues. The variable domain in full, with the rest retrieved from reference TRBV5-1 and TRBJ1-1, is KAGVTQTPRYLIKTRGQQVTLSCSPISGHRSVSWYQQTPGQGLQFLFEYFSETQRNKGNFPGRFSGRQFSNSRSEMNVSTLELGDSALYLCATSRSGGRGTEAFFGQGTRLTVV.

A remark on this clone: The read is 3 residues too short to cover the CDR3 end, so that end is filled in from the germline J gene. The chain combines TRBV19 with TRBJ1-3; TRBD1 aligns across 9 bases. Unmatched junction bases numbered 5, after V lost 7 bases and J lost 4 bases. Per germline, CDR1 LNHDA and CDR2 SQIVND (reference sequence). The CDR3 length is 14 residues. The CDR3: CASKTQGAGNTIYF. Partial CDR3 DNA: TGTGCCAGTAAGACACAGGGGGCAGGAAACACC.

On this clone itself: The read stops 3 residues short of the end of the CDR3; the missing end is completed from the germline J gene. The rearrangement uses TRBV5-1 and TRBJ2-3; perhaps TRBD2 as D (6 bases). Trimming shortened V by 1 base and J by 6 bases, and 12 bases separated the two germline ends. CDR1 is SGHRS and CDR2 is YFSETQ in the germline V gene. The CDR3 consists of 14 residues. The CDR3 spells CASSLRLARDTQYF. Incomplete CDR3 DNA: TGCGCCAGCAGCTTGAGGCTAGCGAGGGATACG.

A word on this clone: The CDR3 end lies 3 residues beyond the end of the read and is filled in from the germline J gene. The J gene is TRBJ2-3, the V gene TRBV6-1; 10 bases are shared with TRBD1. The CDR3 has 16 residues. Germline-derived CDR1 and CDR2 are MNHNS and SASEGT. J gave up 1 base and V 4 bases, and 5 bases lay outside the gene matches. CDR3 bases read: TGTGCCAGCAGTGGACAGGGGGCGACCCGCACAGATACG. Its protein product is CASSGQGATRTDT. The full CDR3 sequence reads CASSGQGATRTDTQYF.

On this clone: The read gets to within 3 residues of the CDR3 end, and the germline J gene fills in the rest. The chain carries TRBV2 and TRBJ2-7; D perhaps matches TRBD2 (5 bases). Trimming shortened V by 1 base and J by 3 bases, and 13 bases separated the two germline ends. This CDR3 region has 15 residues. Germline loops: CDR1 SNHLY, CDR2 FYNNEI. CDR3: CASSEESGYRYEQYF. The part of the CDR3 DNA that was read is TGTGCCAGCAGTGAAGAGAGCGGCTACCGCTACGAG.

A remark on this clone: From the germline J gene comes the end of the CDR3, since the read stops 3 residues before it. V is TRBV10-3 and J is TRBJ1-1; no clear D. V was pared by 2 bases and J by 5 bases, with 18 bases between. The CDR3 totals 16 residues. Germline V CDR1 and CDR2: ENHRY, SYGVKD. The CDR3 bases that were read are TGTGCCATCAGTGAGGCCCAGACATCCGGCGGGACTGAA. This sequence encodes CAISEAQTSGGTE. The whole CDR3 sequence reads CAISEAQTSGGTEAFF.

Points on this clone: The read halts 3 residues ahead of the CDR3 end, with the missing end drawn from the germline J gene. The chain recombines TRBV7-8 with TRBJ2-3, with 11 bases matching TRBD2. This CDR3 has 14 amino acids. The germline V gene encodes CDR1 SGHVS and CDR2 FQNEAQ. The trim removed 3 bases at V and 6 bases at J, leaving 2 bases unmatched. CDR3 in amino acids: CASSFSGGADTQYF. CDR3 DNA, as far as it was read: TGTGCCAGCAGCTTTAGCGGGGGGGCGGATACG.

Notes on this clone: The CDR3 extends 3 residues past the end of the read, so its final part is completed from the germline J gene. The chain is built from TRBV11-2 and TRBJ2-1, with TRBD1 matching 7 bases. The V and J ends lost 5 bases and 1 base, in that order; junction bases with no gene match: 5. Per germline, CDR1 SGHAT and CDR2 FQNNGV. CDR3 length equals 15 residues. The CDR3 sequence is CASSRDRESYNEQFF. The covered CDR3 bases are TGTGCCAGCAGCCGTGACAGGGAATCCTACAATGAG. Together with reference TRBV11-2 and TRBJ2-1, the CDR3 gives the full variable domain: EAGVAQSPRYKIIEKRQSVAFWCNPISGHATLYWYQQILGQGPKLLIQFQNNGVVDDSQLPKDRFSAERLKGVDSTLKIQPAKLEDSAVYLCASSRDRESYNEQFFGPGTRLTVL.

Details on this clone: The missing CDR3 end, 3 residues past where the read stops, is filled in from the germline J gene. The gene calls are TRBV6-1 and TRBJ2-3; D gene uncertain. The CDR3 is 13 amino acids. The germline V and J ends were trimmed by 2 bases and 6 bases, with 9 bases remaining between them. Germline-derived CDR1 and CDR2 are MNHNS and SASEGT. CDR3 bases read: TGTGCCAGCAGTGAACGGGTTAAGGATACG. It specifies CASSERVKDT. The full-length CDR3 reads as CASSERVKDTQYF.

Comments on this clone: Read data end 3 residues before the CDR3 end; the end is taken from the germline J gene. The genes are TRBV13 and TRBJ2-3; D might be TRBD1 or TRBD2, each matching 5 bases. Germline CDR1 reads PRHDT; CDR2 reads FYEKMQ (reference sequence). V was pared by 5 bases and J by 0 bases, with 27 bases between. The CDR3 has 20 residues. CDR3 protein: CASSPRGLEGRYSSTDTQYF. The CDR3 bases that were read are TGTGCCAGCAGCCCGAGGGGCCTAGAAGGCCGCTATTCTAGCACAGATACG. Filled out from reference TRBV13 and TRBJ2-3, the complete variable domain reads AAGVIQSPRHLIKEKRETATLKCYPIPRHDTVYWYQQGPGQDPQFLISFYEKMQSDKGSIPDRFSAQQFSDYHSELNMSSLELGDSALYFCASSPRGLEGRYSSTDTQYFGPGTRLTVL.

Turning to this clone: The CDR3 end lies 3 residues beyond the end of the read and is filled in from the germline J gene. The V call is TRBV5-6, the J call TRBJ2-2; weak D call: TRBD1 (5 bases). The length of the CDR3 is 14 residues. CDR1 SGHDT and CDR2 YYEEEE come from the germline V gene. CDR3 bases read: TGTGCCAGCAAAGTGCTCTCTGGGGCCAACGTG. It is translated as CASKVLSGANV. The complete CDR3 sequence is CASKVLSGANVLFF.

For this clone: Sequencing ends 3 residues short of the CDR3 end; the germline J gene provides the rest. The chain has TRBV20-1 and TRBJ2-2, with 12 bases fitting TRBD2. V dropped 1 base and J dropped 4; count of bases not matched to a gene: 4. The CDR3 spans 16 residues. Germline CDR1 DFQATT, CDR2 SNEGSKA (reference sequence). The CDR3 reads CSARALAGGFTGELFF. The CDR3 DNA, read in part, is TGCAGTGCTAGAGCACTAGCGGGAGGATTCACCGGGGAG.

Here the CDR3 reads CATSDLQGGHSEQFF. The covered CDR3 bases are TGTGCCACCAGTGATTTGCAAGGGGGTCATTCTGAG. The chain couples TRBV24-1 to TRBJ2-1; possible D gene TRBD1, 6 bases. The read halts 3 residues ahead of the CDR3 end, with the missing end drawn from the germline J gene. The germline CDR1 and CDR2 sequences are KGHDR and SFDVKD. The CDR3 length is 15 residues. Trimming shortened V by 0 bases and J by 9 bases, and 14 bases separated the two germline ends.

This CDR3 reads CASSLRGQDSPLHF. Partial CDR3 DNA: TGTGCCAGCAGCTTAAGGGGGCAAGATTCACCC. The chain recombines TRBV7-2 with TRBJ1-6; 7 bases map to TRBD1. The CDR3 goes on 3 residues after the read ends, and that part is filled in from the germline J gene. Germline lookup yields CDR1 SGHTA and CDR2 FQGNSA. CDR3 size: 14 residues. Unmatched junction bases numbered 3, after V lost 2 bases and J lost 8 bases.

This clone is medium-sized by frequency. The CDR3 extends 3 residues past the end of the read, so its final part is completed from the germline J gene. The chain combines TRBV7-9 with TRBJ2-2, with 7 bases that match TRBD1. V shed 8 bases, J shed 1 base, and the junction held 7 bases outside the gene matches. Germline values: CDR1 SEHNR, CDR2 FQNEAQ (reference sequence). The CDR3 totals 15 residues. The CDR3 spells CASGRTGLNTGELFF. The CDR3 DNA, read in part, is TGTGCCAGCGGCCGGACAGGCTTGAACACCGGGGAG.

As for this clone: Read coverage stops 3 residues before the CDR3 terminus; the germline J gene supplies the remainder. The chain combines TRBV19 with TRBJ2-7; D call uncertain. Trimming pared 1 base from V and 6 bases from J, leaving 10 bases between. The CDR3 is 13 residues long. Germline V lookup: CDR1 LNHDA, CDR2 SQIVND (reference sequence). Incomplete CDR3 DNA: TGTGCCAGTAGTATAGGTCCGTCTTCCGAG. Protein: CASSIGPSSE. Given in full, the CDR3 is CASSIGPSSEQYF.